The clone carrying this TCR beta chain was seen a single time. Its antigen is currently unknown. The data belong to a study of shared clonotypes between healthy human individuals. Those who donated, Caucasian adults without exception, all lived in Nashville, Tennessee. CDR1 is ENHRY and CDR2 is SYGVKD in the germline V gene. This CDR3 contains 12 residues. V was trimmed by 6 bases and J by 5 bases, leaving 11 bases between them. The study, taken as a whole, reports: Around 5% was the fraction of naive CD4 clonotypes found shared across a few donors.

TCRdb's table, derived via immunoSEQ multiplex PCR, lists solely in-frame clones and lacks some. The data contain some 2.3 million clones, over 90% of them singletons. The rearrangement joins TRBV10-3 to TRBJ2-7; no clear D gene. Sequences were obtained from naive CD4+ T cells from PBMCs. This sample's subset: CD45RA+ positively selected. This sequence originates from a man between 18 and 35 years old in good health. Some clones in this sample may be carry-over from other donors' samples. The CDR3 is CAISPDRHEQYF. CDR3 DNA: TGTGCCATCAGCCCGGATCGTCACGAGCAGTACTTC.